What follows are 9 T cell receptor beta chains derived from one specimen sequenced in a study of blood T cell repertoires in COVID-19. Measured with immunoSEQ multiplex PCR; TCRdb has only the in-frame clones, and not every one. The sample lists roughly 160,000 clones; over 75% were seen once. Sample: PBMCs or T cells enriched from blood (not recorded which). These receptors originate from a man aged 50 to 60 who had recovered from COVID-19.

The chain employs TRBV18 and TRBJ2-7; 7 nucleotides match TRBD1. The CDR3 is 14 residues long. V lost 6 bases to trimming and J lost 3 bases; unmatched junction nucleotides: 8. Per germline, CDR1 KGHSH and CDR2 LQKENI. CDR3 in amino acids: CASSIGTDSYEQYF. CDR3 nucleotide sequence: TGTGCCAGCTCGATCGGGACAGATAGCTACGAGCAGTACTTC.

The chain is built from TRBV3-1 (or the pseudogene TRBV3-2) and TRBJ2-7, with TRBD2 identical over 8 bases. CDR1 is LGHDT, CDR2 YNNKEL, per germline (reference sequence). Trimming cost V 1 base and J 2 bases; bases outside gene matches: 4. This CDR3 has 15 residues. In DNA form, the CDR3 reads TGTGCCAGCAGCCAAGTTCGGGGGGGCGCCTACGAGCAGTACTTC. It encodes CASSQVRGGAYEQYF.

The chain combines TRBV19 with TRBJ2-1, with 8 nucleotides matching TRBD1. Per germline, CDR1 LNHDA and CDR2 SQIVND (reference sequence). The J segment lost 6 bases and the V segment lost 7 bases, leaving 11 bases of the junction unmatched. This CDR3 contains 15 residues. The CDR3 bases are TGTGCCAGTACCCCACGGGACAGGCCTTCCAATGAGCAGTTCTTC. Translated: CASTPRDRPSNEQFF.

The J gene is TRBJ1-2, the V gene TRBV5-4, with D uncertain. V was shortened by 4 bases and J by 7 bases, with 8 bases between the two germline ends. From germline, CDR1 is SGHNT and CDR2 YYREEE (reference sequence). The CDR3 loop spans 11 amino acids. Here the CDR3 reads CASSLDFGYTF. The CDR3 DNA reads TGTGCCAGCAGCCTGGACTTTGGCTACACCTTC.

The V gene is TRBV6-1, the J gene TRBJ2-5, with TRBD2 as a possible D gene (5 bases). The germline gives CDR1 MNHNS, CDR2 SASEGT. CDR3 length equals 13 residues. The V end was cut by 5 bases, the J end by 9 bases, with 16 bases between. DNA of the CDR3: TGTGCCAGCAGTTATATGCAAGAGAGGGCCCAGTACTTC. It is translated as CASSYMQERAQYF.

J is TRBJ2-1 and V is TRBV6-5; 8 nucleotides align to TRBD1. Unmatched junction bases numbered 3, after V lost 5 bases and J lost 0 bases. The CDR3 is made up of 15 amino acids. In germline, CDR1 is MNHEY, CDR2 SVGAGI. CDR3 sequence: CASSRTGGSYNEQFF. The CDR3 nucleotides read TGTGCCAGCAGTCGAACAGGGGGCTCCTACAATGAGCAGTTCTTC.

The gene calls are TRBV25-1 and TRBJ1-1, with 8 bases fitting TRBD1. CDR3 length equals 13 residues. The V gene's germline CDR1 is MGHDK and CDR2 SYGVNS. After removal of 8 bases from V and 10 bases from J, the junction contained 12 bases not matched to a gene. The CDR3 is CASVDRGPGGAFF. As DNA, the CDR3 is TGTGCCAGCGTAGACAGGGGACCCGGGGGAGCTTTCTTT.

The V gene is TRBV5-1, the J gene TRBJ1-4; the match to TRBD1 covers 7 bases. This CDR3 region has 16 residues. The V gene's germline CDR1 is SGHRS and CDR2 YFSETQ. J lost 3 bases, V lost 3 bases, and 8 bases had no gene match. CDR3 sequence reads: CASSSDTGVSNEKLFF. CDR3 nucleotide sequence: TGCGCCAGCAGCTCAGACACAGGGGTTTCTAATGAAAAACTGTTTTTT.

This rearrangement joins TRBV7-8 to TRBJ2-7; TRBD1 is a possible D gene (6 bases). Trimming removed 1 base from V and 0 bases from J, with 13 bases in between. The CDR3 length is 16 residues. From germline, CDR1 is SGHVS and CDR2 FQNEAQ. The CDR3 sequence: CASSLDPGHNSYEQYF. CDR3 sequence (DNA): TGTGCCAGCAGCTTAGATCCGGGACACAACTCCTACGAGCAGTACTTC.